The clone carrying this TCR beta chain was counted many times. Its target is not known. Individuals with ophthalmopathy presented a Clinical Activity Score of at least 3, a NOSPECS grade of at least 4 and a duration under 3 months. Each diagnosis was grounded in clinical symptoms, serum thyroxine and TRAb, thyroid ultrasound, and orbital computed tomography. Regions amplified from RNA transcripts were the TCR beta CDR3 regions. The HTBI primer set drove a first-round RT-PCR of the TCR CDR3. TCRdb re-called the multiplex PCR reads through MiXCR, storing one row per CDR3 protein. The table includes 500,000 to 550,000 distinct CDR3 sequences, 15% to 20% detected once. This sample is part of a study of T cells in Graves' hyperthyroidism and ophthalmopathy. The study's findings and limits: Stable hyperthyroidism was separated from ophthalmopathy by a model based on 13 V-J features. Among thyroid clonotypes expanded above 0.001, most also appeared in blood.

Germline V gene data show CDR1 as SGHTA and CDR2 as FQGNSA. With 0 bases clipped from V and 2 bases from J, the junction kept 4 bases outside the gene matches. The CDR3 is 16 amino acids. The clonotype comes from a man aged 35 to 55 with Graves' ophthalmopathy. The specimen sequenced was blood. The rearrangement links TRBV7-2 to TRBJ2-5, with 9 positions matching TRBD2. The chain's CDR3 is CASSLAALAGQETQYF. CDR3 sequence (DNA): TGTGCCAGCAGCTTAGCGGCGCTAGCGGGACAAGAGACCCAGTACTTC.